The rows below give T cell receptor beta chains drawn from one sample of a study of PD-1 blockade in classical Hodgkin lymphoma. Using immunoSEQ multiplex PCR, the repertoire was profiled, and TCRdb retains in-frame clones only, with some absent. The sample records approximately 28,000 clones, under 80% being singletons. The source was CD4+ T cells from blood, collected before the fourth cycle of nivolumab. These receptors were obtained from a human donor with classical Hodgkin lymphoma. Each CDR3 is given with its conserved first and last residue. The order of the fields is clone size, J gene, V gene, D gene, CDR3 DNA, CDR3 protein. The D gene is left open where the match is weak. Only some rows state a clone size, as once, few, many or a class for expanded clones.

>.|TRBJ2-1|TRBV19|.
TGTGCCAGTAGTATAGACCCGCCCGCCCGGGGGGCGGTTTACAATGAGCAGTTCTTC
CASSIDPPARGAVYNEQFF
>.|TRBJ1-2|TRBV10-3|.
TGTGCCATCAGTGCGGGGGGCGCAGACTATGGCTACACCTTC
CAISAGGADYGYTF
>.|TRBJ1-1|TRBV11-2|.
TGTGCCAGCAGCATAGTATTGAACACTGAAGCTTTCTTT
CASSIVLNTEAFF
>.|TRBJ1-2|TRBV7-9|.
TGTGCCAGCAGCTTATCATCTAGTGGGGACGCAGATGGCTACACCTTC
CASSLSSSGDADGYTF
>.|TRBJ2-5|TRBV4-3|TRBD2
TGCGCCAGCAGCCAAGTGGCGGGGGGAGAGACCCAGTACTTC
CASSQVAGGETQYF
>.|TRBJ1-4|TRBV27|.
TGTGCCAGCAGTACCTCCTTAGGGAATGCTTGGGAAAAACTGTTTTTT
CASSTSLGNAWEKLFF
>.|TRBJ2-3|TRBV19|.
TGTGCCAGTAGTATAGGCCAATGGGGCACAGATACGCAGTATTTT
CASSIGQWGTDTQYF
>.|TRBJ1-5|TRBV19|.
TGTGCCAGTAAGAGACAGGCCGGACAGCCCCAGCATTTT
CASKRQAGQPQHF
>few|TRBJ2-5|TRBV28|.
TGTGCCAGCAGTTTTTACAGGGCTGAGACCCAGTACTTC
CASSFYRAETQYF
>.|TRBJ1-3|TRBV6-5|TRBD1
TGTGCCAGCAGTTACGCTGGGACAGGGAGAGCCATATATTTT
CASSYAGTGRAIYF
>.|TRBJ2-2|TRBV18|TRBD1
TGTGCCAGCTCTCCCGGGACAGGTGGCACCGGGGAGCTGTTTTTT
CASSPGTGGTGELFF
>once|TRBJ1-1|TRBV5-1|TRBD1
TGCGCCAGCAGCTTGGCCAGTAGCAGGGGGCTGGGGAACACTGAAGCTTTCTTT
CASSLASSRGLGNTEAFF
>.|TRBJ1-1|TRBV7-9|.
TGTGCCAGCAGCACCGGGCTTCAAGCTTTCTTT
CASSTGLQAFF
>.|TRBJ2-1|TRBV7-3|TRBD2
TGTGCCAGCAGCCAAAGGGCGGGTAGCGGGGGGAGTTATGAGCAGTTCTTC
CASSQRAGSGGSYEQFF
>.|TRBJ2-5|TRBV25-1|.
TGTGCCAGCAGTGAGGATACTAGCCGAATCCACTTC
CASSEDTSRIHF
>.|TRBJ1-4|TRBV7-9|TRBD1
TGTGCCAGCAGCCGCGGACAGGCCATTAATGAAAAACTGTTTTTT
CASSRGQAINEKLFF
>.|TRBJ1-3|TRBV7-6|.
TGTGCCAGCAGCCGACAGTCAACCTCTGGAAACACCATATATTTT
CASSRQSTSGNTIYF
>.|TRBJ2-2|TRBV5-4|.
TGTGCCAGCAGTCAAATCCGGGGGCGGACCAACACCGGGGAGCTGTTTTTT
CASSQIRGRTNTGELFF
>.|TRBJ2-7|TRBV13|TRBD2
TGTGCCAGCAGCACCTTACTAGCGAACGAGCAGTACTTC
CASSTLLANEQYF
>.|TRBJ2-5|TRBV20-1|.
TGCAGTGCTAGAGATATGGAGACCCAGTACTTC
CSARDMETQYF
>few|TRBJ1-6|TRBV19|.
TGTGCCAGTAGTATACCAAGGGTTGATTCACCCCTCCACTTT
CASSIPRVDSPLHF
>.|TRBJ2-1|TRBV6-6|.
TGTGCCAGCAGTTATTTTAGTGCAGGGAATGAGCAGTTCTTC
CASSYFSAGNEQFF
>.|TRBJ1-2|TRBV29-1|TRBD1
TGCAGCGCACCATCGTCCAGAAGACAGGGAAGGGAGTATGGCTACACCTTC
CSAPSSRRQGREYGYTF
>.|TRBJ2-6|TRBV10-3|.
TGTGCCACCACAGGGATCTCCTCTGGGGCCAACGTCCTGACTTTC
CATTGISSGANVLTF
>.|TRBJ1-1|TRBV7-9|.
TGTGCCAGCAGCTTAGTGGCGGGGTCGACGGCTGAAGCTTTCTTT
CASSLVAGSTAEAFF
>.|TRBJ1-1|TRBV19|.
TGTGCCAGTAGTAACCTAGGCGCTGAAGCTTTCTTT
CASSNLGAEAFF
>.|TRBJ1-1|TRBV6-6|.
TGTGCCACCTCCGCCTGGAGTCGCACTGAAGCTTTCTTT
CATSAWSRTEAFF
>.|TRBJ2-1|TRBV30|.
TGTGCCTGGGGGGGGACTGCGTACAATGAGCAGTTCTTC
CAWGGTAYNEQFF
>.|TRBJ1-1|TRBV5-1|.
TGCGCCAGCAGCTTAGGCGAGGACACTGAAGCTTTCTTT
CASSLGEDTEAFF